This entry concerns a single T cell receptor beta chain. Its cognate antigen is unknown. CDR1 WNHNN and CDR2 SYGVQD come from the germline V gene (reference sequence). V was pared by 0 bases and J by 13 bases, with 13 bases between. The CDR3 has 13 residues. The data stem from a study of T cell responses to AZD1222 COVID-19 vaccine. Study results and limitations: Unmutated variant regions reportedly attract nearly half of all spike-specific TCRs. The span of vaccine-associated CD4 TCRs extended across spike, with dominance at 160-218 and 743-854.

TCRdb's copy holds only in-frame clones and misses some; the assay was immunoSEQ multiplex PCR. Of approximately 190,000 clones in the sample, over 85% were seen once. The clonotype originates from an adult who received the MenACWY meningococcal vaccine as a control. The V and J genes are TRBV10-1 and TRBJ2-1, with TRBD2 as a possible D gene (6 bases). The sequences come from peripheral blood, collected 28 days after the second dose of the MenACWY control vaccine. DNA of the CDR3: TGCGCCAGCAGTGAGTCGGGGGGACCACCCCAGTTCTTC. Encoded protein: CASSESGGPPQFF.